This passage covers 14 T cell receptor beta chains from one sample sequenced in a study of blood T cell repertoires in COVID-19. The table came from immunoSEQ multiplex PCR; TCRdb's copy has only in-frame clones and leaves some out. Of about 120,000 clones in the sample, roughly 87% were seen once. The material sequenced was peripheral blood. The receptors derive from a human donor in a cohort sampled during active COVID-19.

The V and J genes are TRBV27 and TRBJ1-5, with D possibly matching TRBD1 (5 bases). Trimming left V 3 bases short and J 6 bases short, with 12 bases between. The CDR3 loop spans 14 amino acids. Germline CDR1 reads MNHEY; CDR2 reads SMNVEV (reference sequence). Here the CDR3 DNA reads TGTGCCAGCAGTTTTAAGGGGTTCGGTCAGCCCCAGCATTTT. Protein product: CASSFKGFGQPQHF.

The V call is TRBV27, the J call TRBJ2-1; TRBD2 is a possible D gene (5 bases). Trimming shortened V by 8 bases and J by 4 bases, and 18 bases separated the two germline ends. Germline V CDR1 and CDR2: MNHEY, SMNVEV (reference sequence). This CDR3 has 15 amino acids. This CDR3 reads CASRWRLSPYNEQFF. Here the CDR3 DNA reads TGTGCCAGCCGATGGAGGCTTTCCCCATACAATGAGCAGTTCTTC.

The rearrangement joins TRBV2 to TRBJ1-1; 12 bases map to TRBD1. The CDR3 consists of 15 residues. Germline V gene data show CDR1 as SNHLY and CDR2 as FYNNEI. V lost 6 bases to trimming and J lost 7 bases; unmatched junction nucleotides: 9. CDR3 in DNA: TGTGCCAGCAGGGCCGGGACAGGGGGCGAACATGAAGCTTTCTTT. Its translation is CASRAGTGGEHEAFF.

The chain uses TRBV3-1 (or the pseudogene TRBV3-2) and TRBJ1-4, with D unresolved. The germline V gene has CDR1 LGHDT and CDR2 YNNKEL (reference sequence). The CDR3 totals 14 residues. V lost 0 bases and J lost 3, with 5 bases in between. Here the CDR3 reads CASSQDPANEKLFF. DNA of the CDR3: TGTGCCAGCAGCCAAGATCCTGCTAATGAAAAACTGTTTTTT.

The chain links TRBV10-1 to TRBJ2-5; 8 bases agree with TRBD2. The junction had 19 bases not matched to a gene; V was cut back by 8 bases and J by 5 bases. Germline V gene data show CDR1 as WNHNN and CDR2 as SYGVQD (reference sequence). CDR3 length: 17 amino acids. The CDR3 region is CASSEQTSGSFRETQYF. CDR3 nucleotide sequence: TGCGCCAGCTCCGAACAAACTAGCGGCAGTTTTCGGGAGACCCAGTACTTC.

This rearrangement joins TRBV19 to TRBJ1-5; 10 bases map to TRBD1. This CDR3 region has 16 residues. The V gene end was trimmed by 4 bases and the J gene end by 4 bases; junction bases not matched to a gene: 7. Germline V gene data show CDR1 as LNHDA and CDR2 as SQIVND (reference sequence). This CDR3 is CASSTPGQGKNQPQHF. The CDR3 DNA is TGTGCCAGTAGTACTCCGGGACAGGGGAAGAATCAGCCCCAGCATTTT.

This clone was seen once. This chain links TRBV7-9 with TRBJ2-3; D may be TRBD2 (6 bases). Trimming cost V 6 bases and J 2 bases, with 12 bases left between them. This CDR3 region has 14 residues. Germline assignment: CDR1 SEHNR and CDR2 FQNEAQ (reference sequence). CDR3 DNA sequence: TGTGCCAGCAGGTTCCCGGGGGACACAGATACGCAGTATTTT. Amino acid sequence: CASRFPGDTDTQYF.

The chain employs TRBV3-1 (or the pseudogene TRBV3-2) and TRBJ2-1; D is undetermined. The CDR3 loop spans 13 amino acids. Germline V gene sequence: CDR1 LGHDT, CDR2 YNNKEL (reference sequence). Trimming removed 0 bases from V and 6 bases from J, with 6 bases in between. DNA of the CDR3: TGTGCCAGCAGCCAAGATGTCAGCAATGAGCAGTTCTTC. Protein product: CASSQDVSNEQFF.

The chain uses TRBV5-1 and TRBJ2-7; 10 bases line up with TRBD2. J lost 5 bases, V lost 3 bases, and 14 bases had no gene match. The CDR3 sequence is 17 residues long. Per germline, CDR1 SGHRS and CDR2 YFSETQ. The chain's CDR3 is CASSSSLAGEGLHEQYF. In DNA, the CDR3 is TGCGCCAGCAGCTCCAGCCTAGCGGGAGAAGGTCTGCACGAGCAGTACTTC.

The rearrangement joins TRBV5-1 to TRBJ2-2; 14 bases fit TRBD2. V lost 2 bases, J lost 4 bases, and 16 bases stayed unmatched. The length of the CDR3 is 21 residues. Germline lookup yields CDR1 SGHRS and CDR2 YFSETQ. In DNA, the CDR3 is TGCGCCAGCAGCTTTGATTTCACCGGGACTAGCGGGAGTTTCGTCACCGGGGAGCTGTTTTTT. Protein sequence: CASSFDFTGTSGSFVTGELFF.

The rearrangement uses TRBV27 and TRBJ2-7, with 8 positions matching TRBD1. The V and J ends lost 2 bases and 5 bases, in that order; junction bases with no gene match: 8. The CDR3 covers 15 residues. Per germline, CDR1 MNHEY and CDR2 SMNVEV (reference sequence). CDR3 loop: CASSLMAGGLNEQYF. CDR3 in DNA: TGTGCCAGCAGTTTAATGGCAGGGGGCCTCAACGAGCAGTACTTC.

The rearrangement uses TRBV5-1 and TRBJ1-1, with D maybe TRBD1 (5 bases). Germline CDR1 reads SGHRS; CDR2 reads YFSETQ. V was cut by 6 bases and J by 5 bases, with 17 bases left in between. The CDR3 totals 14 residues. The CDR3 protein is CASTLSGRGTEAFF. The CDR3, as DNA: TGCGCCAGCACTCTCTCAGGGAGGGGAACTGAAGCTTTCTTT.

This rearrangement joins TRBV5-5 to TRBJ1-6; TRBD1 matches 8 bases. The CDR3 sequence is 15 residues long. V lost 3 bases to trimming and J lost 7 bases; unmatched junction nucleotides: 6. CDR1 and CDR2 from the germline V gene are SGHKS and YYEKEE (reference sequence). The CDR3 coding sequence is TGTGCCAGCAGCTCGCAGACAGGGGAAAATTCACCCCTCCACTTT. It is translated as CASSSQTGENSPLHF.

The V and J genes are TRBV19 and TRBJ1-3; D is ambiguous. Looked up from germline, CDR1 is LNHDA and CDR2 is SQIVND (reference sequence). The CDR3 consists of 15 residues. Trimming pared 0 bases from V and 0 bases from J, leaving 6 bases between. This chain's CDR3 is CASSIERNSGNTIYF. In DNA form, the CDR3 reads TGTGCCAGTAGTATAGAGCGGAACTCTGGAAACACCATATATTTT. Drawing the rest from reference TRBV19 and TRBJ1-3, the complete variable domain is DGGITQSPKYLFRKEGQNVTLSCEQNLNHDAMYWYRQDPGQGLRLIYYSQIVNDFQKGDIAEGYSVSREKKESFPLTVTSAQKNPTAFYLCASSIERNSGNTIYFGEGSWLTVV.